Below are 2 T cell receptor beta chains sequenced from a single sample in a study of human T cells and chemical hapten exposure. Time point defined: healthy volunteer bleed at 2 weeks. It was from unfractionated whole blood that total RNA was extracted. One entry per CDR3 protein results from TCRdb running MiXCR on the RACE reads. The sample holds 100,000 to 150,000 distinct CDR3 sequences, 9% to 10% seen once. Material for sequencing was whole blood. The receptors stem from a male donor in good health. Some clones in this sample may be carry-over from other donors' samples.

There are many counts of this clonotype. J is TRBJ2-1 and V is TRBV7-9; 9 positions match TRBD2. After removal of 5 bases from V and 12 bases from J, the junction contained 5 bases not matched to a gene. This CDR3 is built from 12 residues. The germline CDR1 and CDR2 sequences are SEHNR and FQNEAQ (reference sequence). This CDR3 is CASSPGLAGQFF. The CDR3 region has the DNA TGTGCCAGCAGCCCGGGACTAGCAGGGCAGTTCTTC.

This clonotype has a handful of counts. CDR3: CASSRVPTAGRDGYTF. In DNA form, the CDR3 reads TGTGCCAGCAGCCGAGTCCCGACAGCCGGTAGAGATGGCTACACCTTC. This sequence joins TRBV3-1 and TRBJ1-2; D possibly corresponds to TRBD1 (5 bases). In germline, CDR1 is LGHDT, CDR2 YNNKEL (reference sequence). This CDR3 comprises 16 residues. V was shortened by 4 bases and J by 6 bases, with 21 bases between the two germline ends.